This is a list of T cell receptor beta chains from one sample in a study of Ad26.COV2.S vaccination and SARS-CoV-2 variants. TCRdb's copy holds only in-frame clones and misses some; the assay was immunoSEQ multiplex PCR. The repertoire consists of 200,000 to 300,000 clones, with around 88% occurring once and the leading ten covering 2.9%. The starting material was peripheral blood, obtained in a trial of Ad26.COV2.S vaccine versus placebo. The receptors were sampled from a person between 18 and 65 years old who received the Ad26.COV2.S COVID-19 vaccine or a placebo. Both conserved end residues are part of each CDR3. Fields, in order: J gene, D gene, clone size, V gene, CDR3 length, CDR3 DNA, CDR3 protein. A D gene is named only where the DNA matches it firmly. Clone size, where shown, is once, few, many, or a class for clones that have expanded.

TRBJ2-2 | . | . | TRBV10-3 | 17 | TGTGCCATCAGTGAGTCACCTGTACTAGGTAACACCGGGGAGCTGTTTTTT | CAISESPVLGNTGELFF
TRBJ2-1 | . | . | TRBV7-9 | 16 | TGTGCCAGCAGGCAAACGACCGGTCCCAGAGAGGATGAGCAGTTCTTC | CASRQTTGPREDEQFF
TRBJ1-6 | TRBD1 | . | TRBV5-1 | 17 | TGCGCCAGCAGCTTAAACGGACAGGGAGTGGGCAATTCACCCCTCCACTTT | CASSLNGQGVGNSPLHF
TRBJ1-5 | . | . | TRBV28 | 13 | TGTGCCAGCAGACCGACAGGCGTGGGGCCCCAGCATTTT | CASRPTGVGPQHF
TRBJ2-7 | TRBD2 | few | TRBV25-1 | 15 | TGTGCCAGCAGCCAAGGGGAGGGGATAAGATACGAGCAGTACTTC | CASSQGEGIRYEQYF
TRBJ1-3 | . | . | TRBV9 | 16 | TGTGCCAGCAGCGTTTCCCCGGGGGGCGGTGGAAACACCATATATTTT | CASSVSPGGGGNTIYF
TRBJ2-7 | . | . | TRBV6-2/TRBV6-3 | 14 | TGTGCCAGCAGTTCGGATCAAGGGTTTTACGAGCAGTACTTC | CASSSDQGFYEQYF
TRBJ2-1 | . | . | TRBV2 | 15 | TGTGCCAGCAGTGTGGAGAGTAGCTCCTACAATGAGCAGTTCTTC | CASSVESSSYNEQFF
TRBJ2-3 | . | . | TRBV15 | 15 | TGTGCCACCACCCTAAACACATGGAGCACAGATACGCAGTATTTT | CATTLNTWSTDTQYF
TRBJ1-1 | . | once | TRBV30 | 13 | TGTGCCTGGATCCCTCGTGGGCCTGCTGAAGCTTTCTTT | CAWIPRGPAEAFF
TRBJ1-6 | . | few | TRBV7-9 | 15 | TGTGCCAGCAGCTTAATGGGCCCCCGGGATTCACCCCTCCACTTT | CASSLMGPRDSPLHF
TRBJ1-5 | . | . | TRBV5-8 | 15 | TGTGCCAGCAGCTTGGAGGCTTGGCGCAATCAGCCCCAGCATTTT | CASSLEAWRNQPQHF
TRBJ1-1 | . | . | TRBV2 | 12 | TGTGCCACCAATAGATGGAACACTGAAGCTTTCTTT | CATNRWNTEAFF
TRBJ2-3 | TRBD2 | . | TRBV10-3 | 15 | TGTGCCATCAGGGACAGGACTAGCGGGAGGGATACGCAGTATTTT | CAIRDRTSGRDTQYF
TRBJ1-1 | . | . | TRBV5-6 | 12 | TGTGCCAGCAGCTTGGTAGGCACTGAAGCTTTCTTT | CASSLVGTEAFF
TRBJ1-2 | . | . | TRBV5-1 | 16 | TGCGCCAGCAGCTTGGAGGTTGCAGGCAACTTCTATGGCTACACCTTC | CASSLEVAGNFYGYTF
TRBJ1-5 | TRBD1 | . | TRBV20-1 | 19 | TGCAGTGCTAGTCCCAACCCGGACAGGGGGCTTTATAGCAATCAGCCCCAGCATTTT | CSASPNPDRGLYSNQPQHF
TRBJ2-3 | TRBD2 | . | TRBV7-3 | 15 | TGTGCCAGCAGCTTAACGGTAGCGGGAAGAGATACGCAGTATTTT | CASSLTVAGRDTQYF
TRBJ2-3 | TRBD2 | . | TRBV5-1 | 17 | TGCGCCAGCAGCTTCCAGTCCGGGACGTCGGGGGGAGATACGCAGTATTTT | CASSFQSGTSGGDTQYF
TRBJ1-4 | . | . | TRBV7-2 | 14 | TGTGCCAGCAGCTTCCGGGACGGTAATGAAAAACTGTTTTTT | CASSFRDGNEKLFF
TRBJ1-2 | TRBD1 | . | TRBV6-1 | 16 | TGTGCCAGCAGTGAAAAGTCTTTGAGGGGGCCTTATGGCTACACCTTC | CASSEKSLRGPYGYTF
TRBJ2-1 | . | . | TRBV19 | 14 | TGTGCCAGTAGTATAGCGATAGAGTACAATGAGCAGTTCTTC | CASSIAIEYNEQFF
TRBJ1-3 | . | few | TRBV6-5 | 12 | TGTGCCAGCACGAGTGACGGAAACACCATATATTTT | CASTSDGNTIYF
TRBJ2-2 | TRBD1 | . | TRBV6-2/TRBV6-3 | 17 | TGTGCCAGCAGTTCCCCCGAGACAGGGCGGAACACCGGGGAGCTGTTTTTT | CASSSPETGRNTGELFF
TRBJ1-5 | . | . | TRBV18 | 14 | TGTGCCAGCTCACCACAGAGAAGCAATCAGCCCCAGCATTTT | CASSPQRSNQPQHF
TRBJ1-5 | . | . | TRBV6-2/TRBV6-3 | 14 | TGTGCCAGCAGTTACCCGGGAGGCAATCAGCCCCAGCATTTT | CASSYPGGNQPQHF
TRBJ2-7 | TRBD2 | . | TRBV29-1 | 12 | TGCAGCGTCGGGGGACTAACGGATGAGCAGTACTTC | CSVGGLTDEQYF
TRBJ2-5 | . | . | TRBV30 | 14 | TGTGCCTGGAGTGTAAGCACGGTAGCGGAGACCCAGTACTTC | CAWSVSTVAETQYF
TRBJ2-1 | . | . | TRBV30 | 15 | TGTGCCTGGAGTGTAGGGACACCGGACTACAATGAGCAGTTCTTC | CAWSVGTPDYNEQFF
TRBJ1-1 | . | . | TRBV30 | 11 | TGTGCCTGGAGCTGGAACACTGAAGCTTTCTTT | CAWSWNTEAFF
TRBJ1-2 | TRBD1 | . | TRBV7-9 | 15 | TGTGCCAGCAGCGCACAGGGGCGTCATAACTATGGCTACACCTTC | CASSAQGRHNYGYTF
TRBJ1-4 | . | . | TRBV2 | 15 | TGTGCCAGCAGTTTCAAGGGGCCCACTAATGAAAAACTGTTTTTT | CASSFKGPTNEKLFF
TRBJ1-2 | . | . | TRBV6-5 | 16 | TGTGCCAGCAGTTACTCGAGGGGTTCTCCGGGGTATGGCTACACCTTC | CASSYSRGSPGYGYTF
TRBJ1-1 | . | . | TRBV24-1 | 12 | TGTGCCACCAGTGATTTGAACACTGAAGCTTTCTTT | CATSDLNTEAFF
TRBJ1-2 | . | . | TRBV30 | 12 | TGTGCCTGGAGTAACGCAGGCTATGGCTACACCTTC | CAWSNAGYGYTF
TRBJ1-1 | . | medium-sized | TRBV7-9 | 13 | TGTGCCAGCGGCTCGGTCCGAAAATCTGAAGCTTTCTTT | CASGSVRKSEAFF
TRBJ1-4 | . | once | TRBV19 | 13 | TGTCCACTCCGGAGTCCCAGGGATGAAAAACTGTTTTTT | CPLRSPRDEKLFF
TRBJ2-1 | . | . | TRBV7-7 | 15 | TGTGCCAGCAGCTTAGCCGAGGGGAGCTACAATGAGCAGTTCTTC | CASSLAEGSYNEQFF
TRBJ2-7 | . | . | TRBV6-2/TRBV6-3 | 14 | TGTGCCAGCAGTTACCCGGGACTGCACTCCGAGCAGTACTTC | CASSYPGLHSEQYF
TRBJ2-1 | TRBD2 | . | TRBV7-8 | 15 | TGTGCCAGCAGCCTCCCTAGCGGGAGTTCAAATGAGCAGTTCTTC | CASSLPSGSSNEQFF
TRBJ2-5 | . | . | TRBV19 | 16 | TGTGCCAGTAGTATTACCGGGACACCTCCTCAAGAGACCCAGTACTTC | CASSITGTPPQETQYF
TRBJ2-6 | . | . | TRBV7-2 | 16 | TGTGCCAGCAGCTCGGCCGGGACCAAGCGAACCAACGTCCTGACTTTC | CASSSAGTKRTNVLTF
TRBJ2-1 | TRBD1 | . | TRBV2 | 15 | TGTGCCAGTATTAACGACAGGGGGGCCTACAATGAGCAGTTCTTC | CASINDRGAYNEQFF
TRBJ1-1 | . | . | TRBV20-1 | 12 | TGCAGTGCTAGTCAGTTGAACACTGAAGCTTTCTTT | CSASQLNTEAFF
TRBJ2-2 | . | . | TRBV7-2 | 15 | TGTGCCAGCAGCTTTCGTCCCAGGGTTGACGGGGAGCTGTTTTTT | CASSFRPRVDGELFF
TRBJ2-7 | . | . | TRBV12-3/TRBV12-4 | 12 | TGTGCCAGCAGTTTACAGCGTCGACAAATGTACTTC | CASSLQRRQMYF
TRBJ2-2 | . | once | TRBV16 | 14 | TGTGCCAGCAGCCCCGCAGGGGCCGGCGGGGAGCTGTTTTTT | CASSPAGAGGELFF
TRBJ2-1 | TRBD1 | . | TRBV6-2/TRBV6-3 | 18 | TGTGCCAGCAGTTATGGGGGGTTCGGACAGGGTTTCTACAATGAGCAGTTCTTC | CASSYGGFGQGFYNEQFF
TRBJ1-2 | . | . | TRBV6-5 | 13 | TGTGCCAGCAGAGATACAGGGAACTATGGCTACACCTTC | CASRDTGNYGYTF
TRBJ2-3 | TRBD2 | . | TRBV5-4 | 16 | TGTGCCAGCAGCTTGGGGGCGGGGGGCTACACAGATACGCAGTATTTT | CASSLGAGGYTDTQYF
TRBJ1-2 | . | . | TRBV6-6 | 13 | TGTGCCAGCAGTTACGGAGGGTACTATGGCTACACCTTC | CASSYGGYYGYTF
TRBJ2-7 | . | . | TRBV4-1 | 15 | TGCGCCAGCAGCCAAGAAGGACTGGGGCAAGACGAGCAGTACTTC | CASSQEGLGQDEQYF
TRBJ1-5 | TRBD1 | . | TRBV7-2 | 16 | TGTGCCAGCAGCTTGCTCCCTACAGGGGGCGATCAGCCCCAGCATTTT | CASSLLPTGGDQPQHF
TRBJ2-7 | TRBD1 | few | TRBV5-1 | 16 | TGCGCCAGCAGGCTAGGGACAGGGGTCCTCTCCTACGAGCAGTACTTC | CASRLGTGVLSYEQYF
TRBJ2-1 | . | . | TRBV19 | 16 | TGTGCCAGTAGTATCCCCCCCAACAGGGCCTACAATGAGCAGTTCTTC | CASSIPPNRAYNEQFF